This TCR beta chain came from a study of CD8 T cells in Susac syndrome. CD8+ and CD4+ T cells were negatively isolated; TEMRA cells were FACS-enriched. In germline, CDR1 is SGHVS, CDR2 FQNEAQ. The CDR3 runs to 16 residues. The V end lost 5 bases, the J end lost 2 bases, and 16 bases lay between the germline ends. RNA totalling about 0.5 to 1 ug underwent reverse transcription with random hexamers. The method of amplification for TCR beta CDR3 was immunoSEQ multiplex PCR, covering 54 Vbeta and 13 Jbeta. Via MiXCR, TCRdb re-called the immunoSEQ multiplex PCR reads, giving one row per CDR3 protein. This sample yields about 160,000 distinct CDR3 sequences, of which 93% are seen a single time; roughly 0.13% belongs to the top ten.

The sequence was obtained from a human donor in good health. Sequences were obtained from CD4+ T cells from PBMCs. This chain links TRBV7-8 with TRBJ2-1; weak D call: TRBD2 (6 bases). CDR3 amino acids: CASSVLTGLTYNEQFF. CDR3 DNA sequence: TGTGCCAGCAGCGTACTAACGGGACTCACCTACAATGAGCAGTTCTTC.